The present T cell receptor beta chain was sequenced within a study of identifying expanded T cells in peripheral blood. TCRdb's copy holds only in-frame clones and misses some; the assay was immunoSEQ multiplex PCR. This sample yields about 120,000 clones, of which 75% to 90% are seen a single time; approximately 3% belongs to the top ten. Overall study results and limits: About 1.2 clones differed between technical replicates, versus approximately 17 and 20 over time.

Regarding this clone: Its antigen is undetermined.

The source is a person aged 18 to 70 in good health. Sequenced input: blood.

CDR3 sequence reads: CASLGSSGNTIYF. CDR3 bases: TGTGCCAGCCTAGGGTCCTCTGGAAACACCATATATTTT. This chain connects TRBV6-1 to TRBJ1-3; no firm D call. The CDR3 contains 13 residues. V gave up 8 bases and J gave up 0 bases, with 8 bases separating them. CDR1 and CDR2 (germline): MNHNS, SASEGT.